This passage covers 14 T cell receptor beta chains from one sample sequenced in a study of blood T cells in healthy people across ages. Through a sample-barcoded 5' primer and a J-beta primer mix, a second PCR was run for about 6 to 12 cycles. TCRdb reprocessed the 5' RACE reads via MiXCR and lists one record per CDR3 protein. The sample records about 590,000 distinct CDR3 sequences, 25% to 30% being singletons. Sequencing was done on a sample of blood. The receptors come from a woman aged 80 or over in good health.

The chain combines TRBV4-3 with TRBJ2-6; unclear D gene. The ends were cut back, 0 bases at V and 4 bases at J, with 10 bases in the middle. The CDR3 contains 16 residues. Germline CDR1 and CDR2: LGHNA and YSLEER. DNA for the CDR3: TGCGCCAGCAGCCAAGAAACGGGTGGCGGGGCCAACGTCCTGACTTTC. Its translation: CASSQETGGGANVLTF.

The chain recombines TRBV4-3 with TRBJ2-7; D perhaps matches TRBD2 (5 bases). Germline CDR1 LGHNA, CDR2 YSLEER. Trimming cost V 1 base and J 0 bases, with 10 bases left between them. The CDR3 extends over 15 amino acids. In DNA form, the CDR3 reads TGCGCCAGCAGCCAAGGGGCGGGTTACTCCTACGAGCAGTACTTC. This translates into CASSQGAGYSYEQYF.

This clonotype came up a few times. The chain is built from TRBV18 and TRBJ1-1, with TRBD1 matching 8 bases. Germline CDR1 KGHSH, CDR2 LQKENI. V dropped 2 bases and J dropped 5; count of bases not matched to a gene: 10. The CDR3 is 16 amino acids. The CDR3 DNA reads as TGTGCCAGCTCACCAGAAACCAGGGGGCGTTTAACTGAAGCTTTCTTT. Protein sequence: CASSPETRGRLTEAFF. Full variable domain (remainder filled in from reference TRBV18 and TRBJ1-1): NAGVMQNPRHLVRRRGQEARLRCSPMKGHSHVYWYRQLPEEGLKFMVYLQKENIIDESGMPKERFSAEFPKEGPSILRIQQVVRGDSAAYFCASSPETRGRLTEAFFGQGTRLTVV.

A remark on this clonotype: This sequence may be a read error, since a much larger clone differs from it by one base. The CDR3 nucleotides are TGTGCCAGCAGTTACCGGGACAGGGGCGGGAGCTACACCTTC. This encodes CASSYRDRGGSYTF. The chain employs TRBV6-2 or TRBV6-3 and TRBJ1-2; 10 bases are shared with TRBD1. With 2 bases clipped from V and 9 bases from J, the junction kept 6 bases outside the gene matches. The germline gives CDR1 MNHEY, CDR2 SVGEGT. The CDR3 runs to 14 residues.

This clonotype has a count of ten or more. The CDR3, as DNA: TGCGCCAGCAGCTCTGGAGGGGTATCAGATACGCAGTATTTT. Its protein product is CASSSGGVSDTQYF. V gene TRBV5-1 combines with J gene TRBJ2-3; possible D gene TRBD2, 6 bases. The length of the CDR3 is 14 residues. Per the germline V gene, CDR1 is SGHRS and CDR2 is YFSETQ. V gave up 3 bases and J gave up 4 bases, with 12 bases separating them.

The chain recombines TRBV4-2 with TRBJ2-5; D gene uncertain. The CDR3 is 17 residues long. Germline CDR1 and CDR2: LGHNA and YNFKEQ. The CDR3, as DNA: TGTACCAACAGCCAAGATGAAGGACGTGGGAACCAAGAGACCCAGTACTTC. As protein: CTNSQDEGRGNQETQYF.

Notes on this clonotype: With a much larger clone just one base away, this may be a read error. The chain employs TRBV2 and TRBJ1-5; no definite D call. V lost 7 bases to trimming and J lost 4 bases, with 11 bases between them. The CDR3 has 13 residues. Germline CDR1 SNHLY, CDR2 FYNNEI. The CDR3 DNA sequence: TGTGCCAGCATGGTAGGGAAAAATCAGCCCCAGCATTTT. Its protein is CASMVGKNQPQHF.

In its sample, this clonotype was seen many times. V usage is TRBV7-6 and J usage is TRBJ1-1, with D perhaps matching TRBD1 (6 bases). Trimming shortened V by 5 bases and J by 5 bases, and 18 bases separated the two germline ends. Germline V gene data show CDR1 as SGHVS and CDR2 as FNYEAQ. The CDR3 length is 15 residues. CDR3 bases: TGTGCCAGCAGCCCATTCCAGGGGTTCAGGACTGAAGCTTTCTTT. It translates to CASSPFQGFRTEAFF.

This rearrangement joins TRBV7-9 to TRBJ2-3; TRBD2 agrees at 9 bases. The V gene end was trimmed by 0 bases and the J gene end by 11 bases; junction bases not matched to a gene: 12. The CDR3 sequence is 16 residues long. Germline V lookup: CDR1 SEHNR, CDR2 FQNEAQ (reference sequence). CDR3 nucleotides: TGTGCCAGCAGCTTAGCTAGCGGGGGCCCTCTGATGGGGCAGTATTTT. Protein: CASSLASGGPLMGQYF.

The chain carries TRBV4-3 and TRBJ2-3; 7 nucleotides align to TRBD2. CDR3 size: 16 residues. V gave up 5 bases and J gave up 2 bases; unmatched junction bases: 10. Germline V lookup: CDR1 LGHNA, CDR2 YSLEER. The CDR3 nucleotides are TGCGCCAGCAGCTATAGACCGGGACTAATCACAGATACGCAGTATTTT. Its protein product is CASSYRPGLITDTQYF.

In the case of this clonotype: A read error may explain this, as a much larger clone is one base away. CDR3 amino acids: CACSFGLAGTEQYF. For the CDR3, the DNA is TGTGCCTGCAGCTTCGGACTAGCGGGGACCGAGCAGTACTTC. This chain links TRBV13 with TRBJ2-4, with 12 bases aligning to TRBD2. The assigned J gene may be wrong: the sequence end matches TRBJ2-7 better. The CDR3 sequence is 14 residues long. The germline V gene encodes CDR1 PRHDT and CDR2 FYEKMQ (reference sequence).

A few counts support this clonotype. V gene TRBV6-5 combines with J gene TRBJ1-1; possible D gene TRBD1, 5 bases. CDR1 and CDR2 from the germline V gene are MNHEY and SVGAGI. V was shortened by 7 bases and J by 4 bases, with 13 bases between the two germline ends. This CDR3 is built from 13 residues. DNA for the CDR3: TGTGCCAGCACGTCCGCAGGGCTCACTGAAGCTTTCTTT. It is translated as CASTSAGLTEAFF.

This clonotype came up a few times. This sequence joins TRBV2 and TRBJ2-1, with D possibly matching TRBD1 (5 bases). TRBJ2-7 matches the DNA end more closely, so the J call is doubtful. This CDR3 contains 15 residues. The germline CDR1 and CDR2 sequences are SNHLY and FYNNEI. For the CDR3, the DNA is TGTGCCAGCAGTGAGAGGCAGGACATCTACAATGAGCAGTACTTC. Its translation: CASSERQDIYNEQYF.

This rearrangement joins TRBV7-2 to TRBJ2-4; 9 nucleotides agree with TRBD2. Per germline, CDR1 SGHTA and CDR2 FQGNSA. Unmatched junction bases numbered 2, after V lost 1 base and J lost 4 bases. CDR3 size: 15 residues. The CDR3 sequence: CASSLGLAVKNIQYF. DNA of the CDR3: TGTGCCAGCAGCTTAGGACTAGCGGTAAAAAACATTCAGTACTTC.